Each of the 6 T cell receptor beta chains below was sequenced from the same sample in a study of shared clonotypes between healthy human individuals. The method was immunoSEQ multiplex PCR; TCRdb's version includes in-frame clones alone and lacks a portion of them. The sample lists over 800,000 clones, almost 95% occurring once. Only CD45RO-negative cells positively selected for CCR7 counted as naive CD8 cells, so terminally differentiated effector memory CD45RA+ cells were excluded. Sequencing input: naive CD8+ T cells sorted from blood. The receptors originated from a man aged 25 to 40 in good health.

The chain joins TRBV10-3 to TRBJ1-5, with 9 bases that match TRBD1. V shed 6 bases and J 0 bases; nucleotides not matched to a gene: 6. Germline V lookup: CDR1 ENHRY, CDR2 SYGVKD. The CDR3 runs 16 residues. CDR3 nucleotides: TGTGCCATCAGACAGGGGGCGAACTATAGCAATCAGCCCCAGCATTTT. Translation: CAIRQGANYSNQPQHF.

CDR3 protein: CASRGGIDYEQYF. CDR3 DNA sequence: TGTGCCAGCAGGGGGGGCATAGACTACGAGCAGTACTTC. The gene calls are TRBV25-1 and TRBJ2-7; D may correspond to TRBD1 or TRBD2 (6 bases each). V was pared by 6 bases and J by 3 bases, with 12 bases between. The germline V gene encodes CDR1 MGHDK and CDR2 SYGVNS. The CDR3 is 13 amino acids.

The chain is built from TRBV18 and TRBJ2-7; D ambiguous. The length of the CDR3 is 15 residues. Germline CDR1 and CDR2: KGHSH and LQKENI. V was cut by 2 bases and J by 2 bases, with 13 bases left in between. As DNA, the CDR3 is TGTGCCAGCTCACCAGGCCCCCGGGCGGCCTACGAGCAGTACTTC. It codes for CASSPGPRAAYEQYF.

This chain uses TRBV5-1 with TRBJ2-2, with D unresolved. The CDR3 contains 13 residues. CDR1 is SGHRS, CDR2 YFSETQ, per germline. Trimming cost V 5 bases and J 2 bases, with 7 bases left between them. CDR3 DNA sequence: TGCGCCAGCAGTCCATTTAACACCGGGGAGCTGTTTTTT. Translated: CASSPFNTGELFF.

The CDR3 here is CASSERSDTQYF. The DNA of the CDR3 is TGTGCCAGCAGTGAAAGGTCAGATACGCAGTATTTT. The rearrangement uses TRBV2 and TRBJ2-3; D gene unclear. The CDR3 is 12 residues long. V dropped 2 bases and J dropped 4 bases, with 4 bases sitting between them. The V gene's germline CDR1 is SNHLY and CDR2 FYNNEI.

The chain links TRBV14 to TRBJ2-7; no reliable D call. The V and J ends lost 4 bases and 4 bases respectively, with 11 bases between them. This CDR3 comprises 13 residues. Germline CDR1 is SGHDN and CDR2 is FVKESK. CDR3 region: CASSLTARYEQYF. CDR3 coding DNA: TGTGCCAGCAGCCTTACGGCCCGGTACGAGCAGTACTTC. The entire variable domain, with the rest obtained from reference TRBV14 and TRBJ2-7, is as follows: EAGVTQFPSHSVIEKGQTVTLRCDPISGHDNLYWYRRVMGKEIKFLLHFVKESKQDESGMPNNRFLAERTGGTYSTLKVQPAELEDSGVYFCASSLTARYEQYFGPGTRLTVT.